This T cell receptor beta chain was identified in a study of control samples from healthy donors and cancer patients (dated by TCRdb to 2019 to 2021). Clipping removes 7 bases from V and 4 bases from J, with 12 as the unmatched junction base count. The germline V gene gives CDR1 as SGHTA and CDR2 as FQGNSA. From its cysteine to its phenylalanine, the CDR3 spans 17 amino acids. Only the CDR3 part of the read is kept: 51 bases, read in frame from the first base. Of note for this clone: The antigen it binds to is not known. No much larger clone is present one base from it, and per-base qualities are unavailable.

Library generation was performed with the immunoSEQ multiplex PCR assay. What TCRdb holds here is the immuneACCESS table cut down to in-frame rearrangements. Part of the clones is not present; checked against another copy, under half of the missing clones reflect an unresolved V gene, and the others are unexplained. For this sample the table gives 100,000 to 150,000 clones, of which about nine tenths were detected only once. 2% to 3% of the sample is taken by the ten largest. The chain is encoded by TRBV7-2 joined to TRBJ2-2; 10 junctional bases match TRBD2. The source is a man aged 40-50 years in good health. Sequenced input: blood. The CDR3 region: CASNRIAGGIGTGELFF. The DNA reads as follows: TGTGCCAGCAACCGAATAGCGGGGGGTATCGGCACCGGGGAGCTGTTTTTT.